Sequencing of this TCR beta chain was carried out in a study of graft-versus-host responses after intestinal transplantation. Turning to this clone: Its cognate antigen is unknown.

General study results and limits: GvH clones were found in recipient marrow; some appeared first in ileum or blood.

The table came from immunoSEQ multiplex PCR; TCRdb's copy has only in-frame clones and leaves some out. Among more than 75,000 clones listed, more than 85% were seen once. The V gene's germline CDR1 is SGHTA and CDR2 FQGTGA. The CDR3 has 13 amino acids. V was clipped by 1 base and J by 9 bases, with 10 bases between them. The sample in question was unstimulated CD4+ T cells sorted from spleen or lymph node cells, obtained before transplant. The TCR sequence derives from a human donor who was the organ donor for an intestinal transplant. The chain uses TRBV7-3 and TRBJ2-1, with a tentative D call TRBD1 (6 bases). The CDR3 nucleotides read TGTGCCAGCAGCTTAATTGGACAGAGTGAGCAGTTCTTC. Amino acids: CASSLIGQSEQFF.